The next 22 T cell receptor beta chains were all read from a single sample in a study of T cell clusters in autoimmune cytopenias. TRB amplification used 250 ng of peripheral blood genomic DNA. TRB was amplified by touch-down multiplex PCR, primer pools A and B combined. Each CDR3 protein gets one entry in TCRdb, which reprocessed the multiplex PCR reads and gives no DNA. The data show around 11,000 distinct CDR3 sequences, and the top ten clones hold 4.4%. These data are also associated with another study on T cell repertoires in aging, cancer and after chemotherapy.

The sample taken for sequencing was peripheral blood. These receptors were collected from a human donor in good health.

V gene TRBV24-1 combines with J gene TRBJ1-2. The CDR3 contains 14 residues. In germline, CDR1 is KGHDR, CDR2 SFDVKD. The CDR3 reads CATSDSQMGYGYTF.

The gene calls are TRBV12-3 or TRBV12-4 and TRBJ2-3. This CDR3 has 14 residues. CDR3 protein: CASSLSGATDTQYF.

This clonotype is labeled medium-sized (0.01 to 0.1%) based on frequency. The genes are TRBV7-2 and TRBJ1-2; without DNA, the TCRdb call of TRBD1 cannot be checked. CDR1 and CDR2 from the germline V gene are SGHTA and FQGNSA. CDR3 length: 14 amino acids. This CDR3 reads CASSSQGSNYGYTF.

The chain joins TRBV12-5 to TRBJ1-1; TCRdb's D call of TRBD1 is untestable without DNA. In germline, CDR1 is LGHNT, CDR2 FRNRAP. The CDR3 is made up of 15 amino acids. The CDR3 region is CASGSTRGERAEAFF. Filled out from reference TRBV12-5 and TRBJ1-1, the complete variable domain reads DARVTQTPRHKVTEMGQEVTMRCQPILGHNTVFWYRQTMMQGLELLAYFRNRAPLDDSGMPKDRFSAEMPDATLATLKIQPSEPRDSAVYFCASGSTRGERAEAFFGQGTRLTVV.

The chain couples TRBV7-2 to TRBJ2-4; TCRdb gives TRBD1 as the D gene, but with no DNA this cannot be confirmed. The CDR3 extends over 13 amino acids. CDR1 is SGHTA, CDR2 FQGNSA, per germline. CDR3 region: CASSLGGVNIQYF.

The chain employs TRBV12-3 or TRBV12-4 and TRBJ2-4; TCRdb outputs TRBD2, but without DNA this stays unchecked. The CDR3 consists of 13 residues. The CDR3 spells CASALPAKNIQYF.

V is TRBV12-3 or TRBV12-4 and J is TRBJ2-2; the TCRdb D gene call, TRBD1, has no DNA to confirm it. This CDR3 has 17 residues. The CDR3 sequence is CASSSGQGMGNTGELFF.

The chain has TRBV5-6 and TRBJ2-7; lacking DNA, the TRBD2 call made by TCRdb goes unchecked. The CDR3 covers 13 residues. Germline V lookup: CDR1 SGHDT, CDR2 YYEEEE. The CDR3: CASTPMGGGGQYF.

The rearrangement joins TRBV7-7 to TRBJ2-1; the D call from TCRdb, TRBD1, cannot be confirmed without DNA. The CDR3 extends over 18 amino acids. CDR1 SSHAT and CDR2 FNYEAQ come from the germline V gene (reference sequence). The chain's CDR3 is CASSPHDEGRIPYNEQFF.

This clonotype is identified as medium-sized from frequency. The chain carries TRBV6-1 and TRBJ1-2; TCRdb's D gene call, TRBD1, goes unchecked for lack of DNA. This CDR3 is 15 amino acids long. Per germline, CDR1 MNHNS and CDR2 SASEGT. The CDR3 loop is CASSDGGTTNYGYTF.

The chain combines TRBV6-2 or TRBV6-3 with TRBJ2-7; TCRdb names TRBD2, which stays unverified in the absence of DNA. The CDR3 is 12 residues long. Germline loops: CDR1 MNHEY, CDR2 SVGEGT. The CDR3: CASSYSEREQYF.

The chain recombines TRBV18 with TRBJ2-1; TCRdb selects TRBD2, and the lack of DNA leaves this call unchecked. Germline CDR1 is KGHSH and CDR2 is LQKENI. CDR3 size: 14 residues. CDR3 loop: CASSPSGRYNEQFF.

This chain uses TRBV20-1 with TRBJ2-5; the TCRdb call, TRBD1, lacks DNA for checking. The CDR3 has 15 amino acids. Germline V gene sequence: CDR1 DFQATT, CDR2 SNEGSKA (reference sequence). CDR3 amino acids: CSARGSSGGLETQYF.

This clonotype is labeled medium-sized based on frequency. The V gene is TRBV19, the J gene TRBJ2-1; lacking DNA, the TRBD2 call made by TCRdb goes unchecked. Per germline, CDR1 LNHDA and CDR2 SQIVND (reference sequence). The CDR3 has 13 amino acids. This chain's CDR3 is CASSAGLAAVQFF. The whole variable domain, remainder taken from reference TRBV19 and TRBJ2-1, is DGGITQSPKYLFRKEGQNVTLSCEQNLNHDAMYWYRQDPGQGLRLIYYSQIVNDFQKGDIAEGYSVSREKKESFPLTVTSAQKNPTAFYLCASSAGLAAVQFFGPGTRLTVL.

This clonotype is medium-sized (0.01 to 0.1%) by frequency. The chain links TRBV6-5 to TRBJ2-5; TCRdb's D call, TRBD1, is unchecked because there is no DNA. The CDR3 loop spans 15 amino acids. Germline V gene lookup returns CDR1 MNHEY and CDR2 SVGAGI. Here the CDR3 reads CASSSLPRGRETQYF.

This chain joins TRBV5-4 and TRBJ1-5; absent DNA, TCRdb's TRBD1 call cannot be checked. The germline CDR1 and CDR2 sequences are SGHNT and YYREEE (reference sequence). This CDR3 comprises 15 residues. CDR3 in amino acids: CASSRLGAANQPQHF.

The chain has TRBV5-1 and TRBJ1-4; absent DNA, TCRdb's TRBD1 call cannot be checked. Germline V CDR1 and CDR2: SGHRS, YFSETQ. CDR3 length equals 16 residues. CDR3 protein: CASSLLTMGQGEKLFF.

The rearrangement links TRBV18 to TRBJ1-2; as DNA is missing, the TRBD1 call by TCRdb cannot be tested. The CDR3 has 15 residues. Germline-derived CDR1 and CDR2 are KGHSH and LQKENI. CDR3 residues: CASSPGTGVNYGYTF.

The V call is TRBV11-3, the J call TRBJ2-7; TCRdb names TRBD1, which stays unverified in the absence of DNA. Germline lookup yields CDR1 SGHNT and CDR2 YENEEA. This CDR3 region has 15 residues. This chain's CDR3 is CASSSRGDRATEQYF.

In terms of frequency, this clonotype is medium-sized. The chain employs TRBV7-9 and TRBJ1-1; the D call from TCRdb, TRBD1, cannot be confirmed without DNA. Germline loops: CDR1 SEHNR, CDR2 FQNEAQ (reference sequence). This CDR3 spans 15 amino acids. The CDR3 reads CASRVRGGLDTEAFF. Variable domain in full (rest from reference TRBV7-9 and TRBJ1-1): DTGVSQNPRHKITKRGQNVTFRCDPISEHNRLYWYRQTLGQGPEFLTYFQNEAQLEKSRLLSDRFSAERPKGSFSTLEIQRTEQGDSAMYLCASRVRGGLDTEAFFGQGTRLTVV.

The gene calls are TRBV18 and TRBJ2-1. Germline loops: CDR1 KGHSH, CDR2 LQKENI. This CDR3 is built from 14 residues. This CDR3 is CASSPGPINNEQFF.

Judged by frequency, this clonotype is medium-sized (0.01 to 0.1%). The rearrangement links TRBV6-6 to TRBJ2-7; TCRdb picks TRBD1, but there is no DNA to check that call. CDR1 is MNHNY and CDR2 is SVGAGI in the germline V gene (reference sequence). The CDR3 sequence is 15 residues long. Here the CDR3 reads CASSYQGTGPYEQYF.